This T cell receptor (beta chain) was identified in a study of early T cells in non-severe SARS-CoV-2 infection. Study in general: Chains were unpaired, as sequencing was done on bulk RNA from unsorted whole blood.

Individual cDNA molecules were tagged with unique molecular identifiers. Each CDR3 protein is one row after TCRdb ran MiXCR on the 5' RACE reads. The sample has tens of thousands of distinct CDR3 sequences, roughly 12% seen once. The CDR3 has 14 residues. Trimming removed 3 bases from V and 9 bases from J; junction bases left unmatched: 7. Looked up from germline, CDR1 is SGHRS and CDR2 is YFSETQ. Study-wide results and limits: Comparison of clonotypes with VDJdb favored anti-spike CD8 responses while missing private and CD4 specificities.

In the case of this clonotype: Its cognate antigen is unknown.

The source material was whole blood. The chain couples TRBV5-1 to TRBJ2-7; TRBD2 matches at 12 bases. This sequence was found in an adult who was a healthcare worker with PCR-confirmed SARS-CoV-2 infection or an uninfected control (not recorded which). The CDR3 DNA reads TGCGCCAGCAGCTCGAGACTAGCGGGAGAGGTGCAGTACTTC. Amino acid sequence: CASSSRLAGEVQYF.